The entry below describes one T cell receptor (beta chain). Its antigen has not been determined. Per-nucleotide qualities are absent, and no much larger clonotype sits a single base away. These data come from a study of blood T cell repertoires in COVID-19 (dated by TCRdb to between 2020 and 2021). About the full investigation: The collaborator samples originated in the United States, Italy and Spain and spanned the acute and convalescent phases of COVID-19. The material from the prospective study consisted of cDNA or gDNA derived from T cells, B-cell-depleted T cells, or PBMCs. Subjects who had been exposed to COVID-19, were actively infected with it, or had recovered from it provided the deeply sampled blood TCRbeta repertoires that made up the dataset. A freely available public database, intended as a resource for researchers studying the immune response to SARS-CoV-2, is where the repertoires were released. The samples were drawn from the first 160 participants of the ongoing ImmuneRACE study and from 1,254 subjects provided by 6 global collaborators. A de-identified subject ID, COVID-19 status, age in years and sex were almost always included in the sample metadata. Where available, HLA class I and class II types were obtained from metadata supplied by the sample provider rather than from assay-based typing.

The immunoSEQ Assay, a bias-controlled multiplex PCR, was used to amplify TCRbeta CDR3 regions from genomic DNA. As for the authors' bioinformatics: The number of nucleated cells in each sample was estimated by amplification of reference gene primers within the assay. To quantify the absolute abundance of each unique TCRbeta CDR3 rearrangement, sequence reads were collapsed and filtered. Productive Simpson clonality was computed per sample as the square root of Simpson's diversity index over productive rearrangements. TCRdb holds this immuneACCESS table with in-frame rearrangements only. Some clones are missing; in checked studies, unresolved V genes explain under half, and the rest has no known cause. V, J and clone size are taken as reported in that table, and D and trimming were inferred from the DNA itself. Recorded for this sample are 390,000 or so clones; more than 75% of them occurred a single time. The ten largest clones capture about 10% of the sample.

Study-wide conclusions, independent of this receptor: The quantity of clinical and demographic metadata differed by source and by participant and was supplied without curation.

Relative to germline, V is missing 1 base and J is missing 1 base, with 15 bases of the junction outside any gene match. In the germline V gene (reference sequence), CDR1 corresponds to LNHDA and CDR2 to SQIVND. Spanning cysteine to phenylalanine, the CDR3 consists of 20 amino acids. Kept here is only the CDR3 DNA, which spans 60 bases and is read in frame from base 1. At one collaborating source in Seattle, patients were enrolled during active infection and were followed longitudinally through the course of disease. The collaborating institutions used their own protocols to collect whole blood in K2EDTA tubes. Collaborator samples were shipped for TCRbeta analysis as frozen whole blood, isolated PBMCs, or DNA extracted from either sample type.

This receptor chain uses TRBV19 and TRBJ2-2, and 7 bases in between align with TRBD1. This receptor was taken from a woman aged 30 to 39 with COVID-19, enrolled during active disease. Sequencing used peripheral blood. The CDR3 protein sequence reads: CASSIGFPQTGALNTGELFF. The nucleotides are TGTGCCAGTAGTATAGGTTTTCCCCAAACAGGGGCGCTGAACACCGGGGAGCTGTTTTTT.